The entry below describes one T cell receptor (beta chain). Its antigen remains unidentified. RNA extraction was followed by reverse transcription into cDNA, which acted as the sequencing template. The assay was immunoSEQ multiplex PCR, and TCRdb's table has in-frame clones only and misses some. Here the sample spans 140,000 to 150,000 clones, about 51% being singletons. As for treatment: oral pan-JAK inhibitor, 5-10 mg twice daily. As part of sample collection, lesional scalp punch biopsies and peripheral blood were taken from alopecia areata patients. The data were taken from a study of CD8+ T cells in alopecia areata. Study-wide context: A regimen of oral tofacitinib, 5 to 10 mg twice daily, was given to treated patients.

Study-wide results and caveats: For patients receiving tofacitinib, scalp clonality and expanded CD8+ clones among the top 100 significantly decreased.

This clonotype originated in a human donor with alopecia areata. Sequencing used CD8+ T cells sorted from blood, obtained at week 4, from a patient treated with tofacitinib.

The CDR3 spells CASSPVRGQPQHF. Here the CDR3 DNA reads TGTGCCAGCAGTCCCGTGAGAGGGCAACCCCAGCATTTT. This chain uses TRBV27 with TRBJ1-5; D is uncertain. This CDR3 has 13 residues. CDR1 is MNHEY, CDR2 SMNVEV, per germline (reference sequence). V was cut by 5 bases and J by 10 bases, with 15 bases left in between.